This TCR beta chain originates from a study of T cells in Graves' hyperthyroidism and ophthalmopathy. Study-wide results and limits: Progression to ophthalmopathy was predicted a median of approximately 6.4 months early.

It was RNA transcripts that yielded the amplified TCR beta CDR3 regions. The HTBI primer set served for first-round RT-PCR of the TCR CDR3. MiXCR, applied by TCRdb to the multiplex PCR reads, yields one record per CDR3 protein. The data show fewer than 600,000 distinct CDR3 sequences, around an eighth seen once. The table lists this clonotype with many counts. Antigen specificity is unknown. Looked up from germline, CDR1 is WNHNN and CDR2 is SYGVQD (reference sequence). CDR3 length: 16 amino acids. V shed 0 bases and J shed 0 bases, with 10 bases lying between them. This sequence joins TRBV10-1 and TRBJ2-3, with D perhaps given as TRBD1 or TRBD2 (5 bases each). The source of this sequence is a woman under 30 with Graves' hyperthyroidism. The specimen sequenced was blood. The CDR3 DNA is TGCGCCAGCAGTGAGTCTGGGGGAGTGAGCACAGATACGCAGTATTTT. Its protein product is CASSESGGVSTDTQYF.